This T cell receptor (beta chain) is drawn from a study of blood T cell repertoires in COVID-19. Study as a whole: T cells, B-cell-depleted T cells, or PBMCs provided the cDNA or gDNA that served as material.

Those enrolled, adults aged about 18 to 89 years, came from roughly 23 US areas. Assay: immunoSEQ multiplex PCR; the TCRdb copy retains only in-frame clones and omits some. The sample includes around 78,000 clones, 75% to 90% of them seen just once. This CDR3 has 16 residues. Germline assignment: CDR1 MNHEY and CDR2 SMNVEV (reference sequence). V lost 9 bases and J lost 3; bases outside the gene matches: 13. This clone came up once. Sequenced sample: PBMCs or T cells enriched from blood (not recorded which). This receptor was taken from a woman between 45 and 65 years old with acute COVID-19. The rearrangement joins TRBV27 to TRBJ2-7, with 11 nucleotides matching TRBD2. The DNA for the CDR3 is TGTGCCAGTCGACGACTAGCGGGAAACCAAGGCTACGAGCAGTACTTC. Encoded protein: CASRRLAGNQGYEQYF.